This TCR beta chain derives from a study of vaccination effects on CD4 cells after COVID-19. Study overall: Samples collected post-vaccine were obtained a median of 72 days after the second dose.

Before any sequencing was done, the ViraFEST assay used viral peptide pools to expand antigen-specific CD4+ T cells. Cultured cells yielded isolated CD4+ T cells after around 10 days. SARS-CoV-2 infection was confirmed by PCR in the person between March and December 2020. It was two doses of either the BNT162b2 or mRNA-1273 vaccine that participants received. In the cultures, half the medium was exchanged for IL-2 medium on days 3 and 7. V was pared by 6 bases and J by 5 bases, with 7 bases of the junction left unmatched. CDR1 and CDR2 from the germline V gene are SGDLS and YYNGEE. The CDR3 runs to 14 residues. Findings and limits, study-wide: Relatively few convalescent patients took part in the study, which had no early post-infection timepoints. Whether induced by infection or by vaccine, clones showed marked clonal contraction late after vaccination.

Sequenced by immunoSEQ multiplex PCR; TCRdb stores in-frame clones only, minus some. The sample lists 12,000 to 15,000 clones, 60% to 85% occurring once. Concerning this clone itself: Its target is unknown.

The material sequenced was CD4+ T cells from PBMCs cultured with SARS-CoV-2 spike peptides, taken after COVID-19 vaccination. This TCR came from a human donor who had a prior SARS-CoV-2 infection. The rearrangement links TRBV9 to TRBJ2-1; TRBD1 matches 8 bases. CDR3 loop: CASNPGGEHNEQFF. Written as DNA, the CDR3 is TGTGCCAGCAACCCAGGGGGCGAACACAATGAGCAGTTCTTC.